The entry below gives a single T cell receptor (beta chain) sequence along with its context. The antigen remains unidentified. The entry originates in a study of glioma-infiltrating T cells after dendritic cell vaccination. Study outcomes and limitations: Patients with more pretreatment TILs had longer time to progression and survival.

Selection required adequate fresh-frozen tumor tissue plus more than two years' survival data. No glioblastoma patient carried an isocitrate dehydrogenase mutation. Up to about 2 ug genomic DNA was used for TCRB CDR3 amplification. TCRdb's table, derived via immunoSEQ multiplex PCR, lists solely in-frame clones and lacks some. The table records tens of thousands of clones, 82% of them present only once. The CDR3 runs 16 residues. Germline values: CDR1 SGHRS, CDR2 YFSETQ. J was trimmed by 6 bases and V by 0 bases; bases with no gene match: 8. The receptor comes from a human donor with glioblastoma. The chain couples TRBV5-1 to TRBJ1-2, with 10 bases fitting TRBD1. The sample here was blood, taken before dendritic cell vaccination. The CDR3 here is CASSLDQGTGDDGYTF. The CDR3 DNA reads TGCGCCAGCAGCTTGGATCAGGGGACAGGGGATGATGGCTACACCTTC. Full variable domain (rest looked up from reference TRBV5-1 and TRBJ1-2): KAGVTQTPRYLIKTRGQQVTLSCSPISGHRSVSWYQQTPGQGLQFLFEYFSETQRNKGNFPGRFSGRQFSNSRSEMNVSTLELGDSALYLCASSLDQGTGDDGYTFGSGTRLTVV.